Listed below are T cell receptor beta chains from one sample, sequenced in a study of cytomegalovirus exposure and HLA in healthy donors. Produced via immunoSEQ multiplex PCR; TCRdb's table is partial and in-frame only. The sample lists about 110,000 clones, 70% to 85% occurring once. Sequencing input: PBMCs. These receptors came from a woman aged 40 to 49 in good health and CMV-seropositive. The CDR3 runs from the conserved cysteine through the conserved F or W.

TRBV10-3	TRBJ1-3	CAIRTNSGNTIYF
TRBV5-1	TRBJ2-3	CASSAGEADTQYF
TRBV4-1	TRBJ2-5	CASRRQVSSGRLETQYF
TRBV27	TRBJ2-7	CASSLSPEDEQYF
TRBV28	TRBJ1-5	CASSLGAAGVVGDQPQHF
TRBV2	TRBJ2-1	CASSEMAGPYNEQFF
TRBV29-1	TRBJ2-3	CSVLPGHTDTQYF
TRBV7-9	TRBJ1-2	CASSPSDRGYTF
TRBV6-4	TRBJ1-1	CASSDGADSAEAFF
TRBV19	TRBJ2-5	CASSGRLFQETQYF
TRBV5-1	TRBJ2-1	CASSLGTSGTNNEQFF
TRBV19	TRBJ2-7	CASSMEGLDLLDEQYF
TRBV27	.	CASRKQLAGAHEQYF
TRBV5-5	TRBJ2-7	CASSLGGGGAYEQYF
TRBV13	TRBJ2-7	CASSPEDRVFEQYF
TRBV4-1	TRBJ2-1	CASSRTSGGADEQFF
TRBV5-5	TRBJ1-2	CASSLDLVYGYTF
TRBV19	TRBJ1-2	CASSISAVGGYTF
TRBV5-4	TRBJ2-7	CASSFHGEQYF
TRBV6-5	TRBJ1-2	CASSYSSGLGYTF
TRBV7-3	TRBJ1-1	CASSTQGGTEAFF
TRBV29-1	TRBJ1-1	CSVGNGGFF
TRBV29-1	TRBJ2-1	CSIRQGRSEQFF
TRBV11-2	TRBJ2-2	CASSRTTGFVWSNTGELFF
TRBV2	TRBJ2-3	CASRPPAGGPDTQYF
TRBV7-8	TRBJ2-7	CASSFSGTYEQYF
TRBV19	TRBJ1-5	CASSSLDRGIQPQHF
TRBV5-1	TRBJ2-2	CASSRTSGGLSTGELFF
TRBV7-6	TRBJ1-2	CASSSGGDYGYTF
TRBV18	TRBJ1-1	CASSPLAGDTEAFF
TRBV30	TRBJ2-3	CAWSSPIRMGGPSDTQYF
TRBV7-9	TRBJ1-4	CSSSPPDQQGSNEKLFF
TRBV30	TRBJ1-1	CAWSSGGRTEAFF
TRBV11-1	TRBJ2-1	CASSLSQGNEQFF
TRBV6-1	TRBJ2-7	CASSEPDSPGDEQYF
TRBV7-3	TRBJ1-2	CASSFSQGLGYGYTF
TRBV11-2	TRBJ1-2	CASSASPDRGTGYTF
TRBV4-3	TRBJ2-1	CASSQDLGTLNEQFF
TRBV7-8	TRBJ2-7	CASSFGQGAPSYEQYF
TRBV9	TRBJ2-3	CASSEGPLSGFTDTQYF
TRBV2	TRBJ2-1	CASIIQGAVEQFF
TRBV5-3	TRBJ1-5	CARSLGTREAQPQHF
TRBV7-9	TRBJ2-3	CASGVGAGTGTDTQYF
TRBV30	TRBJ1-3	CAWSQTGYAGNTIYF
TRBV6-1	TRBJ2-7	CASRELAGGYEQYF
TRBV7-9	TRBJ2-1	CASSLEAGSTNEQFF
TRBV5-1	TRBJ2-1	CASSRKDKLAGPVDEQFF
TRBV19	TRBJ1-1	CASSIDFRGRVEAFF
TRBV11-1	TRBJ2-7	CASSRDRDRSYEQYF
TRBV30	TRBJ1-2	CAWTTYNYGYTF
TRBV13	TRBJ2-1	CASSARGYNEQFF
TRBV7-2	TRBJ2-1	CASSRSSGRGNEQFF
TRBV19	TRBJ1-1	CASSISGANTEAFF
TRBV30	TRBJ2-2	CAWGSGTGYAGELFF
TRBV7-6	TRBJ2-5	CASSFSGAETQYF
TRBV7-6	TRBJ1-2	CASSLGSSGGDYGYTF
TRBV7-2	TRBJ1-2	CASSPDRDYGYTF
TRBV7-9	TRBJ1-1	CASSLEVGSTEAFF
TRBV6-5	TRBJ2-3	CASSQTGGASDTQYF